These T cell receptor beta chains were read from a single sample in a study of blood T cell repertoires in COVID-19. The method was immunoSEQ multiplex PCR; TCRdb's version includes in-frame clones alone and lacks a portion of them. The repertoire holds around 420,000 clones, around 90% seen once, with 2% to 2.5% in the top ten. The material sequenced was PBMCs or T cells enriched from blood (not recorded which). These receptor sequences come from a woman between 40 and 50 years old with acute COVID-19. Both conserved end residues are part of each CDR3. The D gene is left open where the match is weak. Where a row states a size, it is once, few, many or the class of an expanded clone; other rows omit it.

cdr3_aa cdr3_nt clone_size d_call j_call v_call
CASSLRSQYQPNTEAFF TGCGCCAGCAGCTTGCGTAGCCAGTATCAACCAAACACTGAAGCTTTCTTT . . TRBJ1-1 TRBV5-1
CAIGGTSGGSAGQQYF TGTGCCATCGGCGGGACTAGCGGGGGTTCCGCAGGACAGCAGTACTTC . TRBD2 TRBJ2-7 TRBV10-3
CASSLALATGELFF TGTGCCAGCAGCTTAGCACTAGCGACCGGGGAGCTGTTTTTT . TRBD2 TRBJ2-2 TRBV7-6
CAITTGRGGETGELFF TGTGCCATCACGACCGGTCGCGGGGGGGAAACCGGGGAGCTGTTTTTT . TRBD2 TRBJ2-2 TRBV10-3
CSVRQTKETQYF TGCAGCGTCCGACAGACAAAAGAGACCCAGTACTTC . . TRBJ2-5 TRBV29-1
CASRSGSSYEQYF TGTGCCAGCAGATCAGGTAGCTCCTACGAGCAGTACTTC . . TRBJ2-7 TRBV6-5
CASNPAGRGHAFF TGTGCCAGCAACCCCGCCGGCAGGGGGCATGCTTTCTTT . TRBD1 TRBJ1-1 TRBV28
CASSLAGTGAIRGYTF TGTGCCAGCAGCTTAGCTGGCACAGGGGCAATTCGCGGCTACACCTTC . TRBD1 TRBJ1-2 TRBV7-9
CATSDLRTGWEQYF TGTGCCACCAGTGATTTACGGACAGGGTGGGAGCAGTACTTC . TRBD1 TRBJ2-7 TRBV24-1
CASSQGQLNEKLFF TGTGCCAGCAGCCAGGGACAGCTTAATGAAAAACTGTTTTTT . TRBD1 TRBJ1-4 TRBV9
CASSARPRDSLFSPLHF TGTGCCAGCAGCGCTCGACCCCGGGACAGTTTATTCTCACCCCTCCACTTT . TRBD1 TRBJ1-6 TRBV7-8
CAIREDRAGTEAFF TGTGCCATCAGGGAGGACAGGGCTGGCACTGAAGCTTTCTTT few TRBD1 TRBJ1-1 TRBV10-3
CASSPDQGADTQYF TGTGCCAGCAGCCCAGACCAGGGCGCAGATACGCAGTATTTT . . TRBJ2-3 TRBV7-8
CASSQDYRTVIRTQYF TGTGCCAGCAGCCAAGATTATCGAACTGTCATTAGGACCCAGTACTTC . . TRBJ2-5 TRBV3-1/TRBV3-2
CAWKYFAGAYYGYTF TGTGCCTGGAAGTATTTTGCAGGGGCCTACTATGGCTACACCTTC . . TRBJ1-2 TRBV30
CASTTGTGNSPLHF TGTGCCAGTACTACCGGGACAGGGAATTCACCCCTCCACTTT . TRBD1 TRBJ1-6 TRBV19
CASSNSIQATEAFF TGTGCCAGCAGCAATTCAATCCAGGCCACTGAAGCTTTCTTT . . TRBJ1-1 TRBV9
CASSYLGENSPLHF TGTGCCAGCAGTTACCTAGGGGAAAACTCACCCCTCCACTTT . . TRBJ1-6 TRBV6-6
CASSYRDSNQPQHF TGTGCCAGCAGTTACAGGGATAGCAATCAGCCCCAGCATTTT . . TRBJ1-5 TRBV27
CAWDEEGSTGNTIYF TGTGCCTGGGATGAGGAGGGATCTACTGGAAACACCATATATTTT . . TRBJ1-3 TRBV30
CASSPRGVYNEQFF TGTGCCAGCAGCCCACGGGGAGTTTACAATGAGCAGTTCTTC . . TRBJ2-1 TRBV3-1/TRBV3-2
CARSLGGANTGELFF TGTGCCAGAAGCTTGGGGGGCGCGAACACCGGGGAGCTGTTTTTT many . TRBJ2-2 TRBV5-3
CASSPHRGAPRETNYGYTF TGTGCCAGCAGCCCTCACAGGGGAGCCCCAAGAGAGACTAACTATGGCTACACCTTC . TRBD1 TRBJ1-2 TRBV7-9
CASNRGDTQYF TGTGCCAGCAACCGCGGAGATACGCAGTATTTT . . TRBJ2-3 TRBV7-2